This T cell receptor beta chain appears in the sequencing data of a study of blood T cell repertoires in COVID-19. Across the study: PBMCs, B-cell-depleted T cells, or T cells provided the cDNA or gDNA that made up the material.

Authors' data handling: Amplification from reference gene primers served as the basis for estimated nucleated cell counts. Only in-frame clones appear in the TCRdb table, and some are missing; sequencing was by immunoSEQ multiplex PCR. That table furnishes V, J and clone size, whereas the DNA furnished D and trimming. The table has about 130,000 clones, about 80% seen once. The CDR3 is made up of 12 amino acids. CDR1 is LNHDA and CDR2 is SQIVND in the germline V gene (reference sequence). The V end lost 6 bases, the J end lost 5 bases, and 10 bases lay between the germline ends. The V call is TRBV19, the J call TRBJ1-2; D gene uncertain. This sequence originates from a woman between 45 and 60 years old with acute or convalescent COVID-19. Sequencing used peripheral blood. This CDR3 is CASSEAPYGYTF. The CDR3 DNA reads TGTGCCAGTAGCGAAGCGCCTTATGGCTACACCTTC.